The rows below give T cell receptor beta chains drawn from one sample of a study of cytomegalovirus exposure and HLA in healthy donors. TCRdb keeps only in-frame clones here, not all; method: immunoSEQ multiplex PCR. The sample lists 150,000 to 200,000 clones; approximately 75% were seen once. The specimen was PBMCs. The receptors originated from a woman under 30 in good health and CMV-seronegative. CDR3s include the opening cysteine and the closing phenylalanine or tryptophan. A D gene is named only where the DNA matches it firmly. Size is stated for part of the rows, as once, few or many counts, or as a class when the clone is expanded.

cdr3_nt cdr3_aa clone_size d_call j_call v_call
TGCAGCGTGAGGGTTTGGACCGGGACAGGGTCCTACGAGCAGTACTTC CSVRVWTGTGSYEQYF NA TRBD1 TRBJ2-7 TRBV29-1
TGTGCCACCAGCAGAGTATTGACTAGCGGTTACCAAGAGACCCAGTACTTC CATSRVLTSGYQETQYF NA TRBD2 TRBJ2-5 TRBV15
TGTGCCAGCTGGGGGCGGGGGCCAGGCTATGGCTACACCTTC CASWGRGPGYGYTF NA NA TRBJ1-2 TRBV6-5
TGTGCCAGCAGCGACCCGGGACAGGTCGCCAATGAGCAGTTCTTC CASSDPGQVANEQFF few TRBD1 TRBJ2-1 TRBV6-1
TGCGCCAGCAGCCCAGACAGGGCCCAAATCGAGCAGTACTTC CASSPDRAQIEQYF NA TRBD1 TRBJ2-7 TRBV5-1
TGTGCCTCCGGACAGGGTCTATACGAGCAGTACTTC CASGQGLYEQYF NA TRBD1 TRBJ2-7 TRBV7-9
TGTGCCAGCAGTCCACTCACTGAAGCTTTCTTT CASSPLTEAFF NA NA TRBJ1-1 TRBV6-1
TGTGCCATCAGTGAGTCCCCGGGACAGGGGGGTGAGCAGTTCTTC CAISESPGQGGEQFF few TRBD1 TRBJ2-1 TRBV10-3
TGTGCCAGCAGCCGCACGACAGGGGAGGCGGATACGCAGTATTTT CASSRTTGEADTQYF NA TRBD1 TRBJ2-3 TRBV7-9
TGTGCCAGCAGTTTAAACAGCCGATCCTACGAGCAGTACTTC CASSLNSRSYEQYF NA NA TRBJ2-7 TRBV27